This TCR beta chain comes out of a study of CD8 T cells in ankylosing spondylitis. Study results and limitations: A motif in TCR beta, a set of roughly 8 highly homologous variants, appeared characteristic of ankylosing spondylitis blood.

The CDR3 is 12 residues long. V lost 6 bases to trimming and J lost 4 bases, with 9 bases between them. The V gene's germline CDR1 is SEHNR and CDR2 FQNEAQ (reference sequence). Comments on this clonotype: The antigen is undetermined.

TCRdb re-analysed the 5' RACE reads in MiXCR, keeping a single row per CDR3 protein. The sample includes 300,000 to 400,000 distinct CDR3 sequences, roughly 14% seen only once; the top ten take 1.1%. This TCR derives from a male donor with ankylosing spondylitis or in good health (not recorded which). Sample: blood, either unsorted or a sorted T cell fraction (not recorded which). J is TRBJ1-1 and V is TRBV7-9; D gene ambiguous. The CDR3 sequence is CASRSRSTEAFF. The CDR3 coding sequence is TGTGCCAGCAGATCCAGGAGCACTGAAGCTTTCTTT.